These T cell receptor beta chains were read from a single sample in a study of monozygotic twins with inflammatory bowel disease. For each CDR3 protein, TCRdb gives one entry from its re-call of the 5' RACE reads, without DNA. In total, the table holds approximately 330,000 distinct CDR3 sequences. Sequenced: blood. These TCRs come from a human donor with ulcerative colitis or Crohn's disease, or a healthy co-twin of an affected twin (not recorded which). Both conserved end residues are part of each CDR3. Each record gives: CDR3 protein, V gene, J gene.

CDR3: CSVESPGARTGELFF
V: TRBV29-1
J: TRBJ2-2

CDR3: CARRRAAADEQFF
V: TRBV2
J: TRBJ2-1

CDR3: CASRPTRDRNTGELFF
V: TRBV7-9
J: TRBJ2-2

CDR3: CASSTSGNNNEQFF
V: TRBV19
J: TRBJ2-1

CDR3: CSVEDAMGAFF
V: TRBV29-1
J: TRBJ1-1

CDR3: CASSVSGRAYGYTF
V: TRBV6-1
J: TRBJ1-2

CDR3: CASSLVPGPYEQYF
V: TRBV11-2
J: TRBJ2-7

CDR3: CASSLPSGNTEAFF
V: TRBV5-6
J: TRBJ1-1

CDR3: CASSHQGGFNSPLHF
V: TRBV3-1
J: TRBJ1-6

CDR3: CATSKPGVGFMRFF
V: TRBV15
J: TRBJ2-1

CDR3: CASSLLEETQYF
V: TRBV12-3/TRBV12-4
J: TRBJ2-5

CDR3: CAISSFTEAFF
V: TRBV10-3
J: TRBJ1-1

CDR3: CASSLTRGDYGYTF
V: TRBV5-1
J: TRBJ1-2

CDR3: CSASLYYTRSYNEQFF
V: TRBV20-1
J: TRBJ2-1

CDR3: CASSLAAGRVNEQFF
V: TRBV11-2
J: TRBJ2-1

CDR3: CSVSTGGATLPEQYF
V: TRBV29-1
J: TRBJ2-7

CDR3: CASSLESNNYGYTF
V: TRBV5-1
J: TRBJ1-2

CDR3: CASSQPTRGSELYEQFF
V: TRBV4-1
J: TRBJ2-1

CDR3: CASSSRDRSSYEQYF
V: TRBV7-2
J: TRBJ2-7

CDR3: CSARQGGNQPQHF
V: TRBV20-1
J: TRBJ1-5

CDR3: CASSLTGNSYEQYF
V: TRBV27
J: TRBJ2-7

CDR3: CASSPWASGEETQYF
V: TRBV7-9
J: TRBJ2-5

CDR3: CSAQRTSGAGSYNGQFF
V: TRBV20-1
J: TRBJ2-1

CDR3: CASRQGAGGTSTDTQYF
V: TRBV12-3/TRBV12-4
J: TRBJ2-3

CDR3: CASSVNYEQYF
V: TRBV7-2
J: TRBJ2-7

CDR3: CASSSGAGELFF
V: TRBV7-7
J: TRBJ2-2

CDR3: CASSDIRGDEQFF
V: TRBV25-1
J: TRBJ2-1

CDR3: CASSLGDYVYEQYF
V: TRBV5-1
J: TRBJ2-7

CDR3: CAGGLARNEQLF
V: TRBV2
J: TRBJ2-1

CDR3: CASSLVGGRVNNEQFF
V: TRBV5-4
J: TRBJ2-1

CDR3: CASSNGQGTYNEQFF
V: TRBV6-2/TRBV6-3
J: TRBJ2-1

CDR3: CAWSVRGSGVMTGELFF
V: TRBV30
J: TRBJ2-2

CDR3: CAWSVLRDNEQFF
V: TRBV30
J: TRBJ2-1

CDR3: CSVTVRGYEQYF
V: TRBV29-1
J: TRBJ2-7

CDR3: CASRTGQTYEQYF
V: TRBV12-3/TRBV12-4
J: TRBJ2-7

CDR3: CASRTGTGTNEQFF
V: TRBV19
J: TRBJ2-1

CDR3: CSARVELAGEQFF
V: TRBV20-1
J: TRBJ2-1

CDR3: CASSLYQGYKGYTF
V: TRBV5-6
J: TRBJ1-2

CDR3: CASSRPRTAPPGELFF
V: TRBV5-6
J: TRBJ2-2

CDR3: CASSRGGEYNEQFF
V: TRBV6-5
J: TRBJ2-1

CDR3: CASSSSLDQGQTYEQYF
V: TRBV7-8
J: TRBJ2-7

CDR3: CSARVPQGDTGELFF
V: TRBV20-1
J: TRBJ2-2

CDR3: CASSPQGGYEQYF
V: TRBV27
J: TRBJ2-7

CDR3: CASSPPAGATYEQYF
V: TRBV18
J: TRBJ2-7

CDR3: CSARDGRGTNTGELFF
V: TRBV20-1
J: TRBJ2-2

CDR3: CASGLDVVGTNYGYTF
V: TRBV12-5
J: TRBJ1-2

CDR3: CASSQDPRQVDPNYGYTF
V: TRBV4-1
J: TRBJ1-2

CDR3: CASAGDRDYCGYTF
V: TRBV12-5
J: TRBJ1-2

CDR3: CASSDMTRYSNQPQHF
V: TRBV10-1
J: TRBJ1-5

CDR3: CATDPGLAGSTDTQYF
V: TRBV10-3
J: TRBJ2-3

CDR3: CASSFQGANTGELCF
V: TRBV5-1
J: TRBJ2-2

CDR3: CASSSTGGILNTEAFF
V: TRBV6-5
J: TRBJ1-1

CDR3: CASSLGDGNEQFF
V: TRBV5-1
J: TRBJ2-1